Below are 10 T cell receptor beta chains sequenced from a single sample in a study of spatial heterogeneity in lung cancer. Time point: sample taken at primary tumor resection. Unsorted whole RNA of tumor, nontumor lung or frozen PBMC was sequenced. MiXCR was run by TCRdb on the 5' RACE reads, yielding one entry per CDR3 protein. Of tens of thousands of distinct CDR3 sequences in the sample, roughly 10% were seen once. Material: PBMCs, obtained at surgery. The receptors come from a male donor with early-stage non-small cell lung cancer.

This clonotype was counted many times. The genes are TRBV28 and TRBJ1-3; 10 nucleotides match TRBD1. The CDR3 extends over 15 amino acids. With V trimmed by 6 bases and J by 0 bases, 2 bases remained unmatched. Germline-derived CDR1 and CDR2 are MDHEN and SYDVKM. The CDR3 protein is CASSGDRGSGNTIYF. The CDR3 DNA follows: TGTGCCAGCAGCGGGGACAGGGGCTCTGGAAACACCATATATTTT.

This clonotype showed up many times. The chain is built from TRBV29-1 and TRBJ2-3; TRBD2 aligns across 10 bases. The CDR3 consists of 15 residues. V was pared by 3 bases and J by 3 bases, with 6 bases of the junction left unmatched. Germline CDR1 SQVTM, CDR2 ANQGSEA. The CDR3, as DNA: TGCAGCGTTGAGGTTTTTAGCGGGGGGACAGATACGCAGTATTTT. Translation gives CSVEVFSGGTDTQYF.

This clonotype was recorded many times. The V and J genes are TRBV4-3 and TRBJ2-2; weak D call: TRBD2 (6 bases). The germline V gene encodes CDR1 LGHNA and CDR2 YSLEER. The CDR3 runs 16 residues. V dropped 1 base and J dropped 4 bases, with 13 bases sitting between them. CDR3 DNA sequence: TGCGCCAGCAGCCAAGGACATTCCGGGGGCACCGGGGAGCTGTTTTTT. Residues: CASSQGHSGGTGELFF.

The chain carries TRBV24-1 and TRBJ1-5, with D perhaps matching TRBD1 (5 bases). CDR1 KGHDR and CDR2 SFDVKD come from the germline V gene. CDR3 length: 16 amino acids. Between the trimmed V and J ends, which lost 1 base and 2 bases, there was a span of 11 bases. The CDR3 protein is CATSDFGREGNQPQHF. The CDR3 DNA follows: TGTGCCACCAGTGATTTCGGCAGGGAGGGCAATCAGCCCCAGCATTTT.

This clonotype showed up just a few times. The rearrangement uses TRBV9 and TRBJ2-5, with 9 bases that match TRBD2. V lost 4 bases and J lost 7; bases outside the gene matches: 14. The CDR3 loop spans 16 amino acids. Germline V CDR1 and CDR2: SGDLS, YYNGEE. CDR3 DNA: TGTGCCAGCAGCAAGGGGCCAGCGGGAGGAAGCGGGACCCAGTACTTC. Encoded protein: CASSKGPAGGSGTQYF.

This clonotype occurred many times. J is TRBJ2-7 and V is TRBV5-1; D gene unclear. The CDR3 loop spans 12 amino acids. The germline CDR1 and CDR2 sequences are SGHRS and YFSETQ. V lost 7 bases, J lost 6 bases, and 14 bases lay in between. The CDR3 is CASEEPASEQYF. Written as DNA, the CDR3 is TGCGCCAGCGAAGAGCCAGCCAGCGAGCAGTACTTC.

This clonotype has at least ten counts. CDR3 nucleotides: TGTGCCAGCAGCTTAGTAGACCCCCAAGAGACCCAGTACTTC. Translating it yields CASSLVDPQETQYF. V usage is TRBV7-6 and J usage is TRBJ2-5; D uncertain. The CDR3 spans 14 residues. The V end was cut by 1 base, the J end by 1 base, with 7 bases between. Germline CDR1 reads SGHVS; CDR2 reads FNYEAQ.

The chain employs TRBV29-1 and TRBJ2-1; D is possibly TRBD2 (6 bases). CDR1 and CDR2 from the germline V gene are SQVTM and ANQGSEA. V was cut by 3 bases and J by 9 bases, with 15 bases left in between. CDR3 length: 13 residues. The CDR3 loop reads CSVESGLASEQFF. Written as DNA, the CDR3 is TGCAGCGTTGAGTCGGGGCTAGCGAGTGAGCAGTTCTTC.

The chain combines TRBV5-5 with TRBJ2-4, with unresolved D. The CDR3 contains 15 residues. Germline CDR1 reads SGHKS; CDR2 reads YYEKEE (reference sequence). V shed 2 bases and J shed 5 bases, with 14 bases lying between them. The CDR3 here is CASSFPSTSQNIQYF. In DNA, the CDR3 is TGTGCCAGCAGCTTCCCTAGTACATCTCAAAACATTCAGTACTTC.

This chain connects TRBV5-1 to TRBJ2-7; D uncertain. Trimming took off 7 bases at V and 6 bases at J, with 11 bases between the two ends. Per the germline V gene, CDR1 is SGHRS and CDR2 is YFSETQ. The CDR3 is made up of 11 amino acids. This chain's CDR3 is CASGQGPEQYF. The CDR3 bases are TGCGCCAGCGGCCAAGGGCCCGAGCAGTACTTC. Variable domain in full (rest from reference TRBV5-1 and TRBJ2-7): KAGVTQTPRYLIKTRGQQVTLSCSPISGHRSVSWYQQTPGQGLQFLFEYFSETQRNKGNFPGRFSGRQFSNSRSEMNVSTLELGDSALYLCASGQGPEQYFGPGTRLTVT.